The rows below give T cell receptor beta chains drawn from one sample of a study of Ad26.COV2.S vaccination and SARS-CoV-2 variants. The table came from immunoSEQ multiplex PCR; TCRdb's copy has only in-frame clones and leaves some out. The sample has fewer than 400,000 clones, 70% to 90% seen once. The sequencing here drew on peripheral blood, taken in a trial of Ad26.COV2.S vaccine versus placebo. All receptors derive from a person between 18 and 59 years old who received the Ad26.COV2.S COVID-19 vaccine or a placebo. Each CDR3 is given with its conserved first and last residue. The D gene is left open where the match is weak. Size is stated for part of the rows, as once, few or many counts, or as a class when the clone is expanded.

>TRBJ1-2|TRBV30|once|-
CAWSVNSNYGYTF
TGTGCCTGGAGTGTAAATTCTAACTATGGCTACACCTTC
>TRBJ2-3|TRBV19|-|-
CASSKSASFTDTQYF
TGTGCCAGTAGTAAATCGGCTAGCTTCACAGATACGCAGTATTTT
>TRBJ2-1|TRBV7-8|-|-
CASSRDSIGNEQFF
TGTGCCAGCAGCCGAGACTCAATTGGGAATGAGCAGTTCTTC
>TRBJ1-1|TRBV7-2|few|-
CASSSRGQKNTEAFF
TGTGCCAGCAGCTCCCGGGGGCAGAAGAACACTGAAGCTTTCTTT
>TRBJ2-2|TRBV5-4|-|TRBD2
CASSLGGGGTNTGELFF
TGTGCCAGCAGCTTGGGGGGCGGGGGAACGAACACCGGGGAGCTGTTTTTT
>TRBJ2-1|TRBV18|-|TRBD2
CASSPRTSGGSYNEQFF
TGTGCCAGCTCACCCCGGACTAGCGGGGGATCCTACAATGAGCAGTTCTTC
>TRBJ2-5|TRBV5-1|-|TRBD1
CASSWTGDIQETQYF
TGCGCCAGCAGTTGGACAGGGGACATCCAAGAGACCCAGTACTTC
>TRBJ1-2|TRBV7-2|-|-
CASSLIGSYGYTF
TGTGCCAGCAGCTTAATTGGCTCCTATGGCTACACCTTC
>TRBJ1-2|TRBV5-1|-|TRBD1
CASSLTPGTGQDYGYTF
TGCGCCAGCAGCTTGACCCCCGGGACAGGGCAGGACTATGGCTACACCTTC
>TRBJ1-1|TRBV27|once|-
CASSQGRNTEAFF
TGTGCCAGCAGCCAGGGGAGGAACACTGAAGCTTTCTTT
>TRBJ2-1|TRBV19|once|-
CASSSTGSSYNEQFF
TGTGCCAGTAGTAGTACGGGTAGCTCCTACAATGAGCAGTTCTTC
>TRBJ2-7|TRBV11-3|many|TRBD1
CASSLGFPGTGDYEQYF
TGTGCCAGCAGCTTAGGCTTCCCCGGGACAGGGGACTACGAGCAGTACTTC
>TRBJ1-5|TRBV12-3/TRBV12-4|-|-
CASSLKGPQHF
TGTGCCAGCAGTTTAAAAGGGCCCCAGCATTTT